Listed below are T cell receptor beta chains from one sample, sequenced in a study of cytomegalovirus exposure and HLA in healthy donors. Data came from immunoSEQ multiplex PCR; TCRdb stores just in-frame clones and leaves some out. This table holds 200,000 to 250,000 clones. Sequencing input: PBMCs. These receptors were taken from a woman in her twenties or thirties in good health and CMV-seropositive. CDR3s include the opening cysteine and the closing phenylalanine or tryptophan. The D gene is left open where the match is weak.

d_call,j_call,v_call,cdr3_length,cdr3_aa,cdr3_nt
TRBD1,TRBJ1-2,TRBV27,13,CASRLDREEGYTF,TGTGCCAGCAGGCTAGACAGGGAGGAGGGCTACACCTTC
NA,TRBJ1-1,TRBV29-1,11,CSVASGTGAFF,TGCAGCGTTGCGTCCGGGACTGGAGCTTTCTTT
TRBD2,TRBJ2-5,TRBV29-1,14,CSVVSGSRAETQYF,TGCAGCGTCGTTAGCGGGAGCAGGGCGGAGACCCAGTACTTC
NA,TRBJ1-1,TRBV6-1,13,CASSPTGYTEAFF,TGTGCCAGCAGCCCTACAGGGTACACTGAAGCTTTCTTT
TRBD2,TRBJ2-3,TRBV10-1,16,CASSVGGSGSTDTQYF,TGCGCCAGCAGCGTGGGGGGTAGCGGGAGTACAGATACGCAGTATTTT
TRBD1,TRBJ1-2,TRBV4-1,16,CASSQGGTGANYGYTF,TGCGCCAGCAGCCAAGGGGGGACAGGGGCCAACTATGGCTACACCTTC
NA,TRBJ2-5,TRBV6-6,12,CASSYSAETQYF,TGTGCCAGCAGTTACTCTGCGGAGACCCAGTACTTC
NA,TRBJ1-1,TRBV9,14,CASSPYGEGTEAFF,TGTGCCAGCAGCCCCTACGGGGAGGGAACTGAAGCTTTCTTT
NA,TRBJ2-6,TRBV7-2,15,CASSFSGSGANVLTF,TGTGCCAGCAGCTTTTCGGGCTCTGGGGCCAACGTCCTGACTTTC
TRBD1,TRBJ2-7,TRBV14,14,CASSRQGTIYEQYF,TGTGCCAGCAGTCGACAGGGGACGATATACGAGCAGTACTTC
TRBD1,TRBJ2-7,TRBV7-6,13,CASSNTGGSEQYF,TGTGCCAGCAGCAACACAGGGGGCAGCGAGCAGTACTTC
NA,TRBJ2-5,TRBV7-6,15,CASSIWTGGGETQYF,TGTGCCAGCAGCATCTGGACAGGAGGGGGGGAGACCCAGTACTTC
TRBD1,TRBJ2-7,TRBV7-9,14,CASSGTGHTYEQYF,TGTGCCAGCAGCGGGACAGGGCATACCTACGAGCAGTACTTC
NA,TRBJ2-1,TRBV4-1,11,CASSSYNEQFF,TGCGCCAGCTCATCCTACAATGAGCAGTTCTTC
NA,TRBJ1-4,TRBV30,14,CASTSGTGLEKLFF,TGTGCCTCAACTTCCGGGACGGGACTGGAAAAACTGTTTTTT
NA,TRBJ2-7,TRBV29-1,11,CSVSGSDEQYF,TGCAGCGTCTCAGGTTCAGACGAGCAGTACTTC
TRBD1,TRBJ1-1,TRBV10-3,13,CAIGGQGGTEAFF,TGTGCCATCGGGGGACAGGGCGGCACTGAAGCTTTCTTT